This T cell receptor beta chain appears in the sequencing data of a study of shared clonotypes between healthy human individuals. The germline V and J ends were trimmed by 2 bases and 9 bases, with 8 bases remaining between them. Per germline, CDR1 MDHEN and CDR2 SYDVKM. This CDR3 is 12 amino acids long. TCRdb keeps only in-frame clones here, not all; method: immunoSEQ multiplex PCR. The table records 850,000 to 1,200,000 clones, about 74% of them present only once. The clonotype was recovered from a man aged 18 to 29 in good health. The chain uses TRBV28 and TRBJ2-1; no firm D call. The sample was memory CD4+ T cells sorted from blood. Indicated subset: CD45RA-negative fraction. CDR3: CASSLGFFEQFF. CDR3 nucleotides: TGTGCCAGCAGTTTAGGGTTTTTTGAGCAGTTCTTC.